A selection of T cell receptor beta chains follows, all from one sample in a study of brain T cells in children with intractable seizures. The method was immunoSEQ multiplex PCR; TCRdb's version includes in-frame clones alone and lacks a portion of them. The table shows about 340,000 clones, with over 90% occurring only once. The specimen was peripheral blood, collected roughly 5 months after surgery. These receptors were obtained from a boy under three years old with tuberous sclerosis and intractable seizures. The CDR3 runs from the conserved cysteine through the conserved F or W. Each record gives: D gene, J gene, CDR3 length, V gene, clone size, CDR3 protein, CDR3 DNA. The D gene is left open where the match is weak. Only part of the rows carry a size: once, few, many, or a class if the clone is expanded.

d_call: NA; j_call: TRBJ1-2; cdr3_length: 15; v_call: TRBV7-9; clone_size: NA; cdr3_aa: CASSRGAGEYYGYTF; cdr3_nt: TGTGCCAGCAGCCGAGGGGCGGGGGAGTACTATGGCTACACCTTC
d_call: NA; j_call: TRBJ2-7; cdr3_length: 14; v_call: TRBV6-6; clone_size: NA; cdr3_aa: CASSYFPGSYEQYF; cdr3_nt: TGTGCCAGCAGTTACTTCCCGGGCTCCTACGAGCAGTACTTC
d_call: TRBD2; j_call: TRBJ2-3; cdr3_length: 16; v_call: TRBV4-1; clone_size: NA; cdr3_aa: CASSPLGRTSADTQYF; cdr3_nt: TGCGCCAGCAGCCCCCTGGGGAGGACTAGCGCAGATACGCAGTATTTT
d_call: NA; j_call: TRBJ2-7; cdr3_length: 15; v_call: TRBV10-3; clone_size: NA; cdr3_aa: CAISEPRITIYEQYF; cdr3_nt: TGTGCCATCAGTGAGCCTAGGATCACAATCTACGAGCAGTACTTC
d_call: NA; j_call: TRBJ1-4; cdr3_length: 13; v_call: TRBV10-3; clone_size: once; cdr3_aa: CAISQPPSEKLFF; cdr3_nt: TGTGCCATCAGCCAGCCCCCGAGTGAAAAACTGTTTTTT
d_call: TRBD1; j_call: TRBJ1-5; cdr3_length: 15; v_call: TRBV19; clone_size: NA; cdr3_aa: CASSLQGEQDQPQHF; cdr3_nt: TGTGCCAGTAGTTTACAGGGGGAACAAGATCAGCCCCAGCATTTT
d_call: TRBD2; j_call: TRBJ2-2; cdr3_length: 17; v_call: TRBV3-1/TRBV3-2; clone_size: NA; cdr3_aa: CASSQAAGGSNTGELFF; cdr3_nt: TGTGCCAGCAGCCAAGCCGCGGGGGGGTCGAACACCGGGGAGCTGTTTTTT
d_call: NA; j_call: TRBJ1-2; cdr3_length: 14; v_call: TRBV19; clone_size: NA; cdr3_aa: CASSLYEGVQGYTF; cdr3_nt: TGTGCCAGTAGTCTCTACGAGGGGGTTCAAGGCTACACCTTC
d_call: TRBD1; j_call: TRBJ2-2; cdr3_length: 16; v_call: TRBV7-3; clone_size: once; cdr3_aa: CASSHRTGLNTGELFF; cdr3_nt: TGTGCCAGCAGCCACCGGACAGGTTTGAACACCGGGGAGCTGTTTTTT
d_call: NA; j_call: TRBJ2-7; cdr3_length: 13; v_call: TRBV27; clone_size: NA; cdr3_aa: CASSPGHSYEQYF; cdr3_nt: TGTGCCAGCAGCCCGGGACACTCCTACGAGCAGTACTTC
d_call: NA; j_call: TRBJ2-1; cdr3_length: 15; v_call: TRBV10-1; clone_size: once; cdr3_aa: CASSESPSPLNEQFF; cdr3_nt: TGCGCCAGCAGTGAGTCGCCTAGCCCGTTGAATGAGCAGTTCTTC
d_call: TRBD2; j_call: TRBJ2-3; cdr3_length: 14; v_call: TRBV27; clone_size: NA; cdr3_aa: CASSIGLAGDTQYF; cdr3_nt: TGTGCCAGCAGTATCGGACTAGCAGGAGATACGCAGTATTTT
d_call: NA; j_call: TRBJ2-7; cdr3_length: 14; v_call: TRBV27; clone_size: NA; cdr3_aa: CASSPRGGAYEQYF; cdr3_nt: TGTGCCAGCAGCCCAAGAGGGGGGGCCTACGAGCAGTACTTC
d_call: TRBD1; j_call: TRBJ2-7; cdr3_length: 13; v_call: TRBV7-3; clone_size: NA; cdr3_aa: CASSWDSSYEQYF; cdr3_nt: TGTGCCAGCAGCTGGGACAGCTCCTACGAGCAGTACTTC
d_call: TRBD2; j_call: TRBJ2-7; cdr3_length: 15; v_call: TRBV5-1; clone_size: NA; cdr3_aa: CASSLSASGTYEQYF; cdr3_nt: TGCGCCAGCAGCTTGTCGGCTAGCGGGACCTACGAGCAGTACTTC
d_call: NA; j_call: TRBJ1-1; cdr3_length: 13; v_call: TRBV7-9; clone_size: NA; cdr3_aa: CASSLRGSTEAFF; cdr3_nt: TGTGCCAGCAGCTTAAGGGGATCCACTGAAGCTTTCTTT
d_call: TRBD1; j_call: TRBJ1-1; cdr3_length: 15; v_call: TRBV11-2; clone_size: NA; cdr3_aa: CASSLEGQANTEAFF; cdr3_nt: TGTGCCAGCAGCTTAGAGGGACAGGCGAACACTGAAGCTTTCTTT
d_call: NA; j_call: TRBJ2-7; cdr3_length: 14; v_call: TRBV11-2; clone_size: NA; cdr3_aa: CASSLPRDRYEQYF; cdr3_nt: TGTGCCAGCAGCTTACCACGGGACCGCTACGAGCAGTACTTC
d_call: TRBD2; j_call: TRBJ2-7; cdr3_length: 15; v_call: TRBV19; clone_size: NA; cdr3_aa: CASTPGGGPSYEQYF; cdr3_nt: TGTGCCAGTACTCCGGGAGGGGGGCCCTCCTACGAGCAGTACTTC
d_call: TRBD2; j_call: TRBJ2-1; cdr3_length: 15; v_call: TRBV6-1; clone_size: NA; cdr3_aa: CASSEGRAGGNEQFF; cdr3_nt: TGTGCCAGCAGTGAAGGTCGAGCGGGAGGCAATGAGCAGTTCTTC
d_call: NA; j_call: TRBJ1-1; cdr3_length: 18; v_call: TRBV7-6; clone_size: NA; cdr3_aa: CASSLYPGRSWENTEAFF; cdr3_nt: TGTGCCAGCAGCTTATACCCCGGTCGGTCTTGGGAGAACACTGAAGCTTTCTTT
d_call: TRBD1; j_call: TRBJ1-4; cdr3_length: 17; v_call: TRBV24-1; clone_size: NA; cdr3_aa: CATSDFPGQGASEKLFF; cdr3_nt: TGTGCCACCAGTGATTTCCCCGGACAGGGGGCAAGTGAAAAACTGTTTTTT
d_call: NA; j_call: TRBJ1-1; cdr3_length: 16; v_call: TRBV19; clone_size: NA; cdr3_aa: CASSMGFGSMNTEAFF; cdr3_nt: TGTGCCAGTAGTATGGGTTTTGGGAGTATGAACACTGAAGCTTTCTTT
d_call: TRBD2; j_call: TRBJ2-7; cdr3_length: 16; v_call: TRBV6-5; clone_size: NA; cdr3_aa: CASSYSLPAGVYEQYF; cdr3_nt: TGTGCCAGCAGTTACTCATTACCAGCGGGAGTCTACGAGCAGTACTTC
d_call: NA; j_call: TRBJ1-2; cdr3_length: 14; v_call: TRBV2; clone_size: NA; cdr3_aa: CASRTVAANYGYTF; cdr3_nt: TGTGCCAGCCGGACAGTCGCCGCTAACTATGGCTACACCTTC